The present T cell receptor beta chain was sequenced within a study of beta chain features in type 1 diabetes. At the level of the study: Age, gender, cell numbers and subset yield matched between patients and controls. Study-wide results and limits: Moderately but significantly shorter TCRB CDR3s were found in Type 1 diabetes patients in all four CD4+ subsets. cDNA sequencing could over-represent cells with high TCR expression.

Of the isolated RNA, all was reverse transcribed, and so the sequenced material was expressed TCRB transcripts. Each sample of naive, central memory or regulatory T cells had, on average, roughly 3.4 million reads. Profiling relied on immunoSEQ multiplex PCR, and the TCRdb table lists in-frame clones only, not all of them. Of about 360,000 clones in the sample, about 12% were seen once. V dropped 6 bases and J dropped 5 bases, with 22 bases sitting between them. The germline V gene has CDR1 KGHSH and CDR2 LQKENI. The CDR3 has 16 amino acids. As concerns this clone: As yet, its antigen is unknown.

The sample was naive CD4+ T cells from blood. This clonotype originated in a man aged 18 to 30 in good health. The V and J genes are TRBV18 and TRBJ1-1; D perhaps matches TRBD1 (6 bases). The CDR3 sequence is CASSLNRDVSLTEAFF. The CDR3 region has the DNA TGTGCCAGCTCCCTCAACAGGGACGTATCTCTTACTGAAGCTTTCTTT.